This T cell receptor beta chain was sequenced in a study of cytomegalovirus exposure and HLA in healthy donors. V lost 3 bases and J 7 bases, leaving 16 bases between the germline ends. Germline V gives CDR1 SGHRS, CDR2 YFSETQ. The CDR3 extends over 14 amino acids. To note about this clone: Its target is unknown.

Whole-study results and caveats: TCR clusters originating in the first cohort tended to co-occur in the roughly 120 validation repertoires, according to a later analysis.

Assay used: immunoSEQ multiplex PCR; TCRdb lists only in-frame clones, some missing. The sample has 150,000 to 200,000 clones; 86% are singletons. The V gene is TRBV5-1, the J gene TRBJ1-2, with no clear D. The material sequenced was PBMCs. The clonotype was recovered from a woman aged 18-30 years in good health and CMV-seronegative. The CDR3 loop reads CASSSTAGKPGYTF. CDR3 bases: TGCGCCAGCAGCTCGACTGCGGGGAAACCTGGCTACACCTTC.